Shown below are 23 T cell receptor beta chains from a single sample sequenced in a study of neoadjuvant anti-PD-1 for oral cavity cancer. The protocol was immunoSEQ multiplex PCR, while the TCRdb copy is restricted to in-frame clones and leaves out a portion. The table records 84,000 or so clones, 84% of them present only once. The sample was PBMCs, taken before nivolumab (anti-PD-1) treatment. The receptors were sampled from a person aged 40 to 85 with oral cavity squamous cell carcinoma.

The V gene is TRBV30, the J gene TRBJ2-3; tentatively, D is TRBD1 (5 bases). The CDR3 has 15 amino acids. CDR1 is GTSNPN and CDR2 is SVGIG in the germline V gene (reference sequence). Trimming shortened V by 3 bases and J by 1 base, and 14 bases separated the two germline ends. Here the CDR3 reads CAWSVRAFGTDTQYF. CDR3 DNA: TGTGCCTGGAGCGTCAGGGCCTTCGGCACAGATACGCAGTATTTT.

The chain joins TRBV5-1 to TRBJ2-3; D possibly uses TRBD1 or TRBD2 (5 bases each). The CDR3 runs to 14 residues. Germline loops: CDR1 SGHRS, CDR2 YFSETQ. The V gene lost 0 bases and the J gene lost 6 bases, with 11 bases spanning the gap. The CDR3 DNA reads TGCGCCAGCAGCTTGGGAGGGGTGGTGGATACGCAGTATTTT. Its protein is CASSLGGVVDTQYF.

The chain joins TRBV7-6 to TRBJ1-3; D ambiguous. Trimming took 1 base from V and 0 from J, leaving 7 bases between them. Germline V gene sequence: CDR1 SGHVS, CDR2 FNYEAQ. CDR3 length equals 15 residues. As DNA, the CDR3 is TGTGCCAGCAGCTTAGACAGTACCTCTGGAAACACCATATATTTT. Translation: CASSLDSTSGNTIYF.

The V and J genes are TRBV13 and TRBJ1-1; D ambiguous. Per the germline V gene, CDR1 is PRHDT and CDR2 is FYEKMQ (reference sequence). This CDR3 has 12 amino acids. The germline V and J ends were trimmed by 0 bases and 14 bases, with 13 bases remaining between them. The CDR3 coding sequence is TGTGCCAGCAGCTTAGGGTCCGGCGAGTTGTTCTTT. Protein: CASSLGSGELFF.

The chain employs TRBV12-5 and TRBJ2-7, with a possible D match to TRBD1 (5 bases). Germline V gene data show CDR1 as LGHNT and CDR2 as FRNRAP. V lost 10 bases and J 5 bases, leaving 24 bases between the germline ends. The CDR3 is 15 residues long. The CDR3 DNA is TGTGCTACCGGACGGCAGGGTCTCGGGTTCCACGAGCAGTACTTC. Protein product: CATGRQGLGFHEQYF.

The V and J genes are TRBV25-1 and TRBJ2-2; D is ambiguous. This CDR3 has 13 residues. Trimming cost V 4 bases and J 2 bases, with 5 bases left between them. Germline CDR1 is MGHDK and CDR2 is SYGVNS. CDR3 region: CASSAPNTGELFF. The CDR3 DNA sequence: TGTGCCAGCAGTGCCCCTAACACCGGGGAGCTGTTTTTT. Using reference TRBV25-1 and TRBJ2-2 for the parts outside the CDR3, the full variable domain is EADIYQTPRYLVIGTGKKITLECSQTMGHDKMYWYQQDPGMELHLIHYSYGVNSTEKGDLSSESTVSRIRTEHFPLTLESARPSHTSQYLCASSAPNTGELFFGEGSRLTVL.

This sequence joins TRBV27 and TRBJ2-7, with 7 bases matching TRBD2. Germline CDR1 is MNHEY and CDR2 is SMNVEV (reference sequence). The ends lost 5 bases at V and 4 bases at J; junction bases unmatched: 17. The length of the CDR3 is 17 residues. In nucleotides, the CDR3 is TGTGCCAGCAGTACCACCCGCAGCGGGATGGGAAGGTACGAGCAGTACTTC. Translated: CASSTTRSGMGRYEQYF.

V is TRBV6-6 and J is TRBJ2-1; weak D call: TRBD2 (6 bases). Germline CDR1 MNHNY, CDR2 SVGAGI (reference sequence). Deletions cut 4 bases from V and 12 bases from J, with 22 bases between. This CDR3 spans 15 amino acids. The CDR3 here is CASSLPGVAALGQFF. CDR3 sequence (DNA): TGTGCCAGCAGTTTACCTGGAGTAGCGGCCTTGGGGCAGTTCTTC.

V is TRBV29-1 and J is TRBJ2-1; TRBD2 matches at 11 bases. This CDR3 contains 16 residues. V was pared by 0 bases and J by 8 bases, with 9 bases of the junction left unmatched. Germline CDR1 and CDR2: SQVTM and ANQGSEA. The CDR3 coding sequence is TGCAGCGTTGAAGATCGGAGACTAGCGGGAAACCATGAGCAGTTCTTC. It codes for CSVEDRRLAGNHEQFF.

The V gene is TRBV4-1, the J gene TRBJ2-5; D is unresolved. The length of the CDR3 is 15 residues. The germline CDR1 and CDR2 sequences are MGHRA and YSYEKL. The germline V and J ends were trimmed by 1 base and 1 base, with 10 bases remaining between them. The CDR3 nucleotides read TGCGCCAGCAGCCAAGTACACGGTAGCCAAGAGACCCAGTACTTC. It specifies CASSQVHGSQETQYF.

The chain combines TRBV5-1 with TRBJ1-2; D is unclear. The germline V gene encodes CDR1 SGHRS and CDR2 YFSETQ. There are 16 residues in the CDR3. Trimming removed 3 bases at V and 7 bases at J, with 22 bases between. CDR3 bases: TGCGCCAGCAGCTGGGGTTCGGGAAATTCAGGACGTGGCTACACCTTC. It codes for CASSWGSGNSGRGYTF.

The rearrangement links TRBV5-4 to TRBJ1-2; tentatively, D is TRBD1 (5 bases). The CDR3 contains 14 residues. V lost 4 bases and J lost 2, with 12 bases in between. The germline V gene has CDR1 SGHNT and CDR2 YYREEE (reference sequence). The CDR3 DNA reads as TGTGCCAGCAGCCGGGACGGACAAAACTATGGCTACACCTTC. Translated, it gives CASSRDGQNYGYTF.

This clone has just a few counts. The gene calls are TRBV6-6 and TRBJ1-5, with D unclear. In germline, CDR1 is MNHNY, CDR2 SVGAGI (reference sequence). CDR3 length: 12 residues. V gave up 8 bases and J gave up 1 base, with 6 bases separating them. The CDR3 is CASGRSNQPQHF. In DNA form, the CDR3 reads TGTGCCAGCGGGCGCAGCAATCAGCCCCAGCATTTT.

The rearrangement joins TRBV6-6 to TRBJ1-5; 10 nucleotides line up with TRBD1. V lost 5 bases and J lost 3; bases outside the gene matches: 4. CDR3 length: 15 amino acids. The germline V gene encodes CDR1 MNHNY and CDR2 SVGAGI (reference sequence). The CDR3 region has the DNA TGTGCCAGCAGTACGACAGGGGGCTCCAATCAGCCCCAGCATTTT. Its translation: CASSTTGGSNQPQHF.

The count of this clone is one. The CDR3 sequence: CASSLQGIGNTEAFF. The CDR3 DNA reads TGTGCCAGCAGTTTACAGGGGATTGGTAACACTGAAGCTTTCTTT. V gene TRBV6-1 combines with J gene TRBJ1-1; 7 bases agree with TRBD1. Germline V gives CDR1 MNHNS, CDR2 SASEGT. CDR3 length equals 15 residues. Losses at the gene ends were 5 bases for V and 2 bases for J; bases not matched to a gene: 8.

This clone was seen only once. CDR3: CASSMDSGDPQYF. In DNA form, the CDR3 reads TGCGCCAGCAGTATGGACTCGGGGGACCCCCAGTACTTC. The rearrangement joins TRBV10-1 to TRBJ2-5, with D possibly matching TRBD2 (6 bases). The CDR3 totals 13 residues. The V gene lost 5 bases and the J gene lost 9 bases, with 16 bases spanning the gap. CDR1 and CDR2 (germline): WNHNN, SYGVQD (reference sequence).

The chain couples TRBV10-2 to TRBJ2-5, with D unresolved. Germline CDR1 WSHSY, CDR2 SAAADI. Trimming removed 3 bases at V and 5 bases at J, with 4 bases between. The CDR3 covers 11 residues. CDR3 residues: CASSELETQYF. The CDR3 nucleotides are TGCGCCAGCAGTGAACTCGAGACCCAGTACTTC.

This sequence joins TRBV5-1 and TRBJ2-2, with a weak D call TRBD2 (6 bases). This CDR3 region has 14 residues. The V gene's germline CDR1 is SGHRS and CDR2 YFSETQ. Trimming stripped 1 base from V and 4 bases from J, with 8 bases between. The CDR3: CASSLQEGTGELFF. CDR3 nucleotide sequence: TGCGCCAGCAGCTTGCAGGAGGGCACCGGGGAGCTGTTTTTT.

Only one count was recorded for this clone. The chain employs TRBV2 and TRBJ1-4; 9 bases line up with TRBD1. CDR1 and CDR2 (germline): SNHLY, FYNNEI. Trimming cost V 5 bases and J 6 bases; bases outside gene matches: 4. This CDR3 is 14 amino acids long. The CDR3 DNA sequence: TGTGCCAGCAGTCGGGACAGGGAACATGAAAAACTGTTTTTT. This translates into CASSRDREHEKLFF.

The V call is TRBV9, the J call TRBJ2-6; D might be TRBD1 (5 bases). V lost 0 bases and J lost 4, with 8 bases in between. Germline V gene sequence: CDR1 SGDLS, CDR2 YYNGEE. CDR3 length: 15 amino acids. The CDR3 DNA is TGTGCCAGCAGCGTAGAAGGGGCCGGGGCCAACGTCCTGACTTTC. The encoded protein is CASSVEGAGANVLTF.

This clone was detected only a few times. This chain links TRBV5-6 with TRBJ1-5; TRBD1 is a possible D gene (5 bases). Trimming pared 1 base from V and 0 bases from J, leaving 17 bases between. This CDR3 has 18 residues. CDR1 is SGHDT and CDR2 is YYEEEE in the germline V gene. The CDR3 DNA reads as TGTGCCAGCAGCTTGAGACAGACCCGAATATATAGCAATCAGCCCCAGCATTTT. Its translation is CASSLRQTRIYSNQPQHF.

The gene calls are TRBV15 and TRBJ1-3; D is unclear. The germline gives CDR1 LNHNV, CDR2 YYDKDF (reference sequence). The V and J ends lost 1 base and 8 bases respectively, with 12 bases between them. This CDR3 region has 14 residues. Written as DNA, the CDR3 is TGTGCCACCAGCAGAGGACGTCGGGTGGACACCATATATTTT. The encoded protein is CATSRGRRVDTIYF.

J is TRBJ2-1 and V is TRBV4-1; the D gene is possibly TRBD1 (5 bases). V shed 0 bases and J shed 8 bases, with 14 bases lying between them. The germline gives CDR1 MGHRA, CDR2 YSYEKL. This CDR3 spans 15 amino acids. CDR3 DNA: TGCGCCAGCAGCCAAGATCTCGTGCAGGGCTATGAGCAGTTCTTC. Residues: CASSQDLVQGYEQFF.